The 18 T cell receptor beta chains reported below all come from one sample, sequenced in a study of post-analysis software for immune sequencing data. Unique molecular identifiers were built into the TCR beta cDNA libraries. TCRdb independently ran MiXCR on the PCR reads; one entry per CDR3 protein. Of around 700,000 distinct CDR3 sequences in the sample, around 64% were seen once. These receptors' antigens are unknown. Regarding the study as a whole: Five or six TRBV segments, TRBV5-6, TRBV5-1 and TRBV20-1 among them, were found more frequent in patients than controls.

The material sequenced was blood. The source of these receptors is a girl aged 2-9 years with multiple sclerosis.

The V and J genes are TRBV20-1 and TRBJ1-4; 8 bases agree with TRBD1. V gave up 4 bases and J gave up 2 bases; unmatched junction bases: 12. Germline V lookup: CDR1 DFQATT, CDR2 SNEGSKA (reference sequence). There are 17 residues in the CDR3. The CDR3 loop reads CSATAGLWTGTNEKLFF. In DNA form, the CDR3 reads TGCAGTGCTACAGCCGGGTTGTGGACAGGGACTAATGAAAAACTGTTTTTT.

The gene calls are TRBV15 and TRBJ2-1; possibly TRBD2 for D (6 bases). The CDR3 has 15 residues. Trimming shortened V by 5 bases and J by 7 bases, and 18 bases separated the two germline ends. Germline lookup yields CDR1 LNHNV and CDR2 YYDKDF (reference sequence). The CDR3 coding sequence is TGTGCCACCAGCCGCGGGGCAGGGCGTGGTAATGAGCAGTTCTTC. Amino acid sequence: CATSRGAGRGNEQFF.

This clonotype was observed once. CDR3 DNA: TGTGCCAGCAAAGCCGGGACACATTACGAGCAGTACTTC. Its protein is CASKAGTHYEQYF. This chain connects TRBV6-1 to TRBJ2-7; maybe TRBD1 (6 bases). The germline gives CDR1 MNHNS, CDR2 SASEGT. V lost 7 bases and J 4 bases, leaving 14 bases between the germline ends. The CDR3 is 13 amino acids.

J is TRBJ2-6 and V is TRBV12-3 or TRBV12-4; TRBD1 might be the D (5 bases). This CDR3 region has 17 residues. Trimming took off 4 bases at V and 0 bases at J, with 13 bases between the two ends. This CDR3 is CASSSSRQSSGANVLTF. The CDR3 DNA reads as TGTGCCAGCAGTTCGTCTAGACAGTCCTCTGGGGCCAACGTCCTGACTTTC.

J is TRBJ1-2 and V is TRBV5-5; D call uncertain. Trimming cost V 4 bases and J 8 bases, with 12 bases left between them. CDR1 and CDR2 from the germline V gene are SGHKS and YYEKEE (reference sequence). This CDR3 region has 12 residues. CDR3 DNA: TGTGCCAGCAGCCCCACGATGGTAGGCTACACCTTC. This sequence encodes CASSPTMVGYTF. The complete variable domain, with remaining parts taken from reference TRBV5-5 and TRBJ1-2, reads DAGVTQSPTHLIKTRGQQVTLRCSPISGHKSVSWYQQVLGQGPQFIFQYYEKEERGRGNFPDRFSARQFPNYSSELNVNALLLGDSALYLCASSPTMVGYTFGSGTRLTVV.

The V and J genes are TRBV7-2 and TRBJ2-1, with D perhaps being TRBD1 or TRBD2 (5 bases each). V lost 5 bases to trimming and J lost 10 bases, with 15 bases between them. The CDR3 runs 13 residues. Germline CDR1 and CDR2: SGHTA and FQGNSA. This CDR3 reads CASSPESWGEQFF. CDR3 sequence (DNA): TGTGCCAGCAGCCCAGAGAGCTGGGGGGAGCAGTTCTTC.

CDR3 amino acids: CASSAHPGTMQFF. The CDR3 DNA is TGTGCCAGCAGTGCCCATCCCGGGACTATGCAGTTCTTC. The chain joins TRBV2 to TRBJ2-1, with 7 bases that match TRBD2. With 4 bases clipped from V and 12 bases from J, the junction kept 9 bases outside the gene matches. The CDR3 consists of 13 residues. Germline loops: CDR1 SNHLY, CDR2 FYNNEI. The variable domain in full, with the rest retrieved from reference TRBV2 and TRBJ2-1, is EPEVTQTPSHQVTQMGQEVILRCVPISNHLYFYWYRQILGQKVEFLVSFYNNEISEKSEIFDDQFSVERPDGSNFTLKIRSTKLEDSAMYFCASSAHPGTMQFFGPGTRLTVL.

The V and J genes are TRBV14 and TRBJ2-5, with D maybe TRBD2 (7 bases). Germline V lookup: CDR1 SGHDN, CDR2 FVKESK. This CDR3 has 20 amino acids. Trimming shortened V by 2 bases and J by 1 base, and 26 bases separated the two germline ends. In DNA, the CDR3 is TGTGCCAGCAGCCAATTCTCCGAGGGGGGGCGGACCAAGGCCCAAGAGACCCAGTACTTC. Amino acids: CASSQFSEGGRTKAQETQYF.

This clonotype turned up a few times. This chain links TRBV29-1 with TRBJ2-5; no reliable D call. Deletions cut 6 bases from V and 5 bases from J, with 10 bases between. Germline assignment: CDR1 SQVTM and CDR2 ANQGSEA. The CDR3 length is 11 residues. The CDR3 region has the DNA TGCAGCGTGAAGAGACGGGAGACCCAGTACTTC. This translates into CSVKRRETQYF.

V usage is TRBV28 and J usage is TRBJ2-4; D might be TRBD2 (6 bases). Trimming took 6 bases from V and 13 from J, leaving 22 bases between them. The CDR3 spans 14 residues. Germline V gives CDR1 MDHEN, CDR2 SYDVKM. The CDR3 DNA reads as TGTGCCAGCAGCAGGTACGGTTCTACGGGGGAGCAGTACTTC. Its protein is CASSRYGSTGEQYF.

The chain joins TRBV7-2 to TRBJ2-7, with D possibly TRBD2 on 5 matching bases. The CDR3 loop spans 14 amino acids. Germline V CDR1 and CDR2: SGHTA, FQGNSA. Deletions cut 4 bases from V and 10 bases from J, with 20 bases between. The DNA of the CDR3 is TGTGCCAGCAGCTCAATATGGACTGCAGAGGCCCAGTACTTC. Translating it yields CASSSIWTAEAQYF.

V and J are TRBV6-2 or TRBV6-3 and TRBJ2-1; 7 bases agree with TRBD1. CDR1 is MNHEY and CDR2 is SVGEGT in the germline V gene. This CDR3 is 20 amino acids long. V shed 4 bases and J 3 bases; nucleotides not matched to a gene: 21. CDR3 DNA sequence: TGTGCCAGCAGTTCCATAGGTGGGGCTAGACAGGGCAAGGACTACAATGAGCAGTTCTTC. Translation gives CASSSIGGARQGKDYNEQFF.

This clonotype was counted once. The chain has TRBV6-6 and TRBJ1-2, with a possible D match to TRBD1 (5 bases). The length of the CDR3 is 14 residues. V lost 6 bases to trimming and J lost 8 bases, with 19 bases between them. In germline, CDR1 is MNHNY, CDR2 SVGAGI (reference sequence). The CDR3: CASSPRGGDGGYTF. The CDR3 nucleotides are TGTGCCAGCAGCCCTCGGGGGGGGGACGGCGGCTACACCTTC.

This chain joins TRBV21-1 and TRBJ1-1; TRBD1 is the table's D call and was not checked against the DNA. TRBV21-1 is deemed a pseudogene. CDR3 length: 16 amino acids. As DNA, the CDR3 is TGTGCCAGCAGCAAAAAGGGACCAGGGATGGACACTGAAGCTTTCTTT. Protein sequence: CASSKKGPGMDTEAFF.

The J gene is TRBJ2-3, the V gene TRBV29-1; the D gene could be TRBD1 or TRBD2 (5 bases each). Germline assignment: CDR1 SQVTM and CDR2 ANQGSEA. The CDR3 has 15 amino acids. The V end lost 7 bases, the J end lost 4 bases, and 21 bases lay between the germline ends. The CDR3 region has the DNA TGCAGCGCAGGCTTCCCAGGGAGAGGGGCAGATACGCAGTATTTT. This codes for CSAGFPGRGADTQYF.

This clonotype was picked up a small number of times. CDR3 DNA sequence: TGTGCCAGCATGGATCCAGCGGGGGGGTGGGAGACCCAGTACTTC. Its translation: CASMDPAGGWETQYF. V and J are TRBV12-3 or TRBV12-4 and TRBJ2-5; TRBD2 agrees at 10 bases. The CDR3 is made up of 15 amino acids. Unmatched junction bases numbered 10, after V lost 7 bases and J lost 5 bases.

The V gene is TRBV20-1, the J gene TRBJ1-2; TRBD1 might be the D (6 bases). The V and J ends lost 1 base and 4 bases respectively, with 16 bases between them. CDR1 and CDR2 from the germline V gene are DFQATT and SNEGSKA (reference sequence). The CDR3 sequence is 15 residues long. The chain's CDR3 is CSARAGAQGGYGYTF. The CDR3 nucleotides are TGCAGTGCTAGAGCGGGGGCCCAGGGTGGCTATGGCTACACCTTC.

V is TRBV6-2 or TRBV6-3 and J is TRBJ2-3; D call uncertain. The CDR3 spans 14 residues. CDR1 and CDR2 from the germline V gene are MNHEY and SVGEGT. The germline V and J ends were trimmed by 6 bases and 0 bases, with 10 bases remaining between them. CDR3 residues: CASRALASTDTQYF. The CDR3 DNA follows: TGTGCCAGCAGGGCCCTGGCTAGCACAGATACGCAGTATTTT.